This is a list of T cell receptor beta chains from one sample in a study of T-cell memory formation after mild COVID-19. MiXCR, applied by TCRdb to the 5' RACE reads, yields one record per CDR3 protein. The sample carries roughly 580,000 distinct CDR3 sequences, 18% recorded once. The sequencing sample was made of PBMCs or a T cell subset sorted from them (not recorded which). All receptors derive from an adult woman who had mild COVID-19 (a few samples of this study predate the infection). Cell type and time point are not known. Each CDR3 is given with its conserved first and last residue. A D gene is named only where the DNA matches it firmly. Rows give clone size only sometimes, using once, few, many, or a class for an expanded clone.

d_call	clone_size	v_call	j_call	cdr3_nt	cdr3_aa
TRBD2	.	TRBV18	TRBJ2-5	TGTGCCAGCTCACCACCGGGACTAGGTTCGGGGACCCAGTACTTC	CASSPPGLGSGTQYF
.	few	TRBV7-6	TRBJ1-1	TGTGCCAGCAGCTCACCGGGGGCTGAAGCTTTCTTT	CASSSPGAEAFF
TRBD2	few	TRBV6-2/TRBV6-3	TRBJ2-5	TGTGCCAGCAGTCCCCCAGCGGGACCCGGGGAGACCCAGTACTTC	CASSPPAGPGETQYF
.	few	TRBV5-6	TRBJ2-4	TGTGCCAGCACCGTAGCCGGCATGGAAGGGAACATTCAGTACTTC	CASTVAGMEGNIQYF
TRBD2	.	TRBV29-1	TRBJ2-5	TGCAGCGTTGAAGATCGGACTAGCGGGGACAAAGAGACCCAGTACTTC	CSVEDRTSGDKETQYF
TRBD2	.	TRBV10-3	TRBJ2-1	TGTGCCATCAGTGATGCTAGCGGGAGCTCCTACAATGAGCAGTTCTTC	CAISDASGSSYNEQFF
.	many	TRBV12-3/TRBV12-4	TRBJ2-2	TGTGCCAGCAGTCCGGGGGTCACCGGGGAGCTGTTTTTT	CASSPGVTGELFF
TRBD2	few	TRBV6-2/TRBV6-3	TRBJ2-1	TGTGCCAGCAGTCAACTAATCTGGGCTAGCGGGAATTACAATGAGCAGTTCTTC	CASSQLIWASGNYNEQFF
.	.	TRBV6-1	TRBJ1-1	TGTGCCAGCGGGCTCCCGTCTGAAGCTTTCTTT	CASGLPSEAFF
.	few	TRBV9	TRBJ2-5	TGTGCCAGCAGCGCGTGGGAGCGAGAGACCCAGTACTTC	CASSAWERETQYF
.	few	TRBV3-1	TRBJ2-1	TGTGCCAGCAGCCCGGGACATGTCTGGGAGGAGGAGCAGTTCTTC	CASSPGHVWEEEQFF
TRBD1	.	TRBV5-1	TRBJ1-4	TGCGCCAGCAGCTTTTATGGACAGGGTAATGAAAAACTGTTTTTT	CASSFYGQGNEKLFF
.	few	TRBV12-3/TRBV12-4	TRBJ1-2	TGTGCCAGCAGTTTAGTCTTAGCGGAAGCTGAATACTATGGCTACACCTTC	CASSLVLAEAEYYGYTF
TRBD1	.	TRBV6-1	TRBJ1-1	TGTGCCAGCAGTGGAAGTGCTGTCGCAGGGGGCGTCGCTGAAGCTTTCTTT	CASSGSAVAGGVAEAFF
TRBD1	many	TRBV9	TRBJ1-3	TGTGCCAGCAGCGGACAGACAGGGTCTGGAAACACCATATATTTT	CASSGQTGSGNTIYF
.	few	TRBV9	TRBJ2-2	TGTGCCAGCAGCGGAGCTAGGACCGGGGAGCTGTTTTTT	CASSGARTGELFF
.	.	TRBV27	TRBJ2-7	TGTGCCAGCAGTTTATTCGTTGGCTCAACCTACGAGCAGTACTTC	CASSLFVGSTYEQYF
.	few	TRBV5-4	TRBJ2-1	TGTGCCAGCAGCACCCGGGACTCCGGTTACAATGAGCAGTTCTTC	CASSTRDSGYNEQFF
.	few	TRBV12-3/TRBV12-4	TRBJ2-1	TGTGCCAGCACCAAAGACTACCAGGACCAATCCTTGTCCTACAATGAGCAGTTCTTC	CASTKDYQDQSLSYNEQFF
TRBD2	.	TRBV12-5	TRBJ2-2	TGTGCTAGTGGACTTAGCGGGTCGAACACCGGGGAGCTGTTTTTT	CASGLSGSNTGELFF
.	.	TRBV15	TRBJ2-7	TGTGCCACCAGCAGTTATCAGGGTTTTAAGCAGTACTTC	CATSSYQGFKQYF
TRBD2	.	TRBV19	TRBJ2-3	TGTGCCAGTACCCTTAGACTAGCGGACCCAACGCAGTATTTT	CASTLRLADPTQYF
.	.	TRBV9	TRBJ2-3	TGTGCCAGCAGCCCCTTCGGGTTGAGAACAGATACGCAGTATTTT	CASSPFGLRTDTQYF
.	.	TRBV10-3	TRBJ2-3	TGTGCCATCAGTGAGTCGGGGCCTCCGGAAGATACGCAGTATTTT	CAISESGPPEDTQYF
.	few	TRBV18	TRBJ2-2	TGTGCCAGCTTTTACGGCACCGGGGAGCTGTTTTTT	CASFYGTGELFF
TRBD1	once	TRBV29-1	TRBJ2-7	TGCAGCGTTGCTAAGGGACAGGGTGGCTACGAGCAGTACTTC	CSVAKGQGGYEQYF
TRBD2	.	TRBV5-1	TRBJ2-1	TGCGCCAGCAGCTTGGAGTCCGGGGGGGCCTACAATGAGCAGTTCTTC	CASSLESGGAYNEQFF
.	few	TRBV12-3/TRBV12-4	TRBJ1-1	TGTGCCAGCAGTCTAGGGACTGGGTTGGCTGAAGCTTTCTTT	CASSLGTGLAEAFF
.	.	TRBV5-1	TRBJ1-6	TGCGCCAGCAGCTGGACCGGGACGGACAATTCACCCCTCCACTTT	CASSWTGTDNSPLHF
TRBD1	.	TRBV3-1	TRBJ1-2	TGTGCCAGCAGCCAAGGTTGGGACAGCTCCTATGGCTACACCTTC	CASSQGWDSSYGYTF
.	many	TRBV24-1	TRBJ2-1	TGTGCCACCAGTGATCCCCTGGCCGGCTACTCCTACAATGAGCAGTTCTTC	CATSDPLAGYSYNEQFF
.	few	TRBV7-3	TRBJ1-1	TGTGCCAGCAGCTTAAGGGGGGGCGGTCTGAACACTGAAGCTTTCTTT	CASSLRGGGLNTEAFF
.	few	TRBV20-1	TRBJ2-7	TGCAGTGCTAGAGATCAGAGCAAGTCCTACGAGCAGTACTTC	CSARDQSKSYEQYF
.	.	TRBV12-3/TRBV12-4	TRBJ1-6	TGTGCCAGCAGCCCTTCGGGTTCACCCCTCCACTTT	CASSPSGSPLHF
.	few	TRBV24-1	TRBJ1-1	TGTGCCACCAGTGATGGCGGGACCGACGAGGCTTTCTTT	CATSDGGTDEAFF
.	.	TRBV5-1	TRBJ2-5	TGCGCCAGCACCCTCGGAGGGCAAGAGACCCAGTACTTC	CASTLGGQETQYF
TRBD2	few	TRBV29-1	TRBJ2-5	TGCAGCGTTTATGGGGGGGGGACCCAGTACTTC	CSVYGGGTQYF
.	.	TRBV5-1	TRBJ2-2	TGCGCCACCGACACCGGGGAGCTGTTTTTT	CATDTGELFF
.	once	TRBV29-1	TRBJ2-7	TGCAGCGTTGAAGATCCCGGACAATCTCCGTACTTC	CSVEDPGQSPYF
.	few	TRBV16	TRBJ2-3	TGTGCCAGCAGCCAATCGCAGGTCAGCACAGATACGCAGTATTTT	CASSQSQVSTDTQYF
.	.	TRBV6-6	TRBJ2-1	TGTGCCAGCAGCCCCCGGGACTTGCCTTACAATGAGCAGTTCTTC	CASSPRDLPYNEQFF
TRBD2	.	TRBV7-8	TRBJ2-5	TGTGCCAGCAGCTCGAACTCGGGACTAGAAGAAGAGACCCAGTACTTC	CASSSNSGLEEETQYF
TRBD2	few	TRBV4-1	TRBJ2-7	TGCGCCAGCAGCCAGCGCGCGACTAGCGGGGCTACCTACGAGCAGTACTTC	CASSQRATSGATYEQYF
.	.	TRBV18	TRBJ2-3	TGTGCCAGCTCACCGGTAGAGACAGATACGCAGTATTTT	CASSPVETDTQYF
.	.	TRBV5-1	TRBJ2-3	TGCGCCAGCAGCTTGGACTTTAGCACAGATACGCAGTATTTT	CASSLDFSTDTQYF